The entry below gives a single TCR beta chain sequence along with its context. Its antigen is not identified. The multiple sclerosis control group comprised treatment-naive patients with stable or active relapsing-remitting disease. While CD8+ and CD4+ T cells were isolated negatively, TEMRA cells were enriched by FACS. The authors reverse transcribed 0.5 to 1 ug RNA with random hexamers. Coverage of TCR beta CDR3 amplification by immunoSEQ multiplex PCR extended to 54 Vbeta and 13 Jbeta. TCRdb re-analysed the immunoSEQ multiplex PCR reads in MiXCR, keeping a single row per CDR3 protein. In the table there are a few hundred thousand distinct CDR3 sequences, roughly nine tenths of which are singletons. The CDR3 loop spans 15 amino acids. The junction had 5 bases not matched to a gene; V was cut back by 2 bases and J by 2 bases. The V gene's germline CDR1 is LGHNA and CDR2 YSLEER. This entry comes from a study of CD8 T cells in Susac syndrome. Whole-study findings and limits: As acknowledged by the study, its TCR sequencing and HLA analysis included a relatively small number of individuals.

Sequenced material: CD4+ T cells from PBMCs. The origin of this receptor is a human donor with multiple sclerosis. V usage is TRBV4-3 and J usage is TRBJ2-7; 8 bases are a match to TRBD2. Here the CDR3 reads CASSQLSGTTYEQYF. Written as DNA, the CDR3 is TGCGCCAGCAGCCAACTTAGCGGGACCACCTACGAGCAGTACTTC.